The rows below give T cell receptor beta chains drawn from one sample of a study of blood T cell repertoires in COVID-19. The data were produced by immunoSEQ multiplex PCR, yet TCRdb's version contains in-frame clones alone and is incomplete. The sample gives 190,000 or so clones, approximately 87% of which show up once; roughly 0.85% is in the top ten. Material: peripheral blood. Receptor source: a young woman who had recovered from COVID-19. CDR3s include the opening cysteine and the closing phenylalanine or tryptophan. A D gene is named only where the DNA matches it firmly. Part of the rows lack a size; the others show once, few, many or a class for expanded clones.

DNA: TGCGCCAGCAGCCAAGATCTTAGGGGCCTGGTAAACATTCAGTACTTC; CDR3: CASSQDLRGLVNIQYF; J: TRBJ2-4; D: .; V: TRBV4-1; size: .
DNA: TGTGCCAGTAGTCCGCCGGGGGGCCTTAGCACAGATACGCAGTATTTT; CDR3: CASSPPGGLSTDTQYF; J: TRBJ2-3; D: .; V: TRBV19; size: once
DNA: TGCGCCAGCAGCCAAGATGCCGCTGGCAGGGGGGATCAGCCCCAGCATTTT; CDR3: CASSQDAAGRGDQPQHF; J: TRBJ1-5; D: TRBD1; V: TRBV4-3; size: .
DNA: TGTGCCAGCAGCTCCGGGACTAGCGGTTACAATGAGCAGTTCTTC; CDR3: CASSSGTSGYNEQFF; J: TRBJ2-1; D: TRBD2; V: TRBV3-1/TRBV3-2; size: .
DNA: TGTGCCAGCAGTTTAGGGGGCGCCAATCAGCCCCAGCATTTT; CDR3: CASSLGGANQPQHF; J: TRBJ1-5; D: .; V: TRBV28; size: .
DNA: TGCAGCGTTGGACAGGGGGCTTCCTACGAGCAGTACTTC; CDR3: CSVGQGASYEQYF; J: TRBJ2-7; D: TRBD1; V: TRBV29-1; size: .
DNA: TGCGCCAGCAGCATCGGACAGGGTTTCTCTTTTATTCAGCCCCAGCATTTT; CDR3: CASSIGQGFSFIQPQHF; J: TRBJ1-5; D: TRBD1; V: TRBV4-1; size: .
DNA: TGTGCCAGCAGCCCCCGGGGTAGCGGGAGCGAAGAGACCCAGTACTTC; CDR3: CASSPRGSGSEETQYF; J: TRBJ2-5; D: TRBD2; V: TRBV7-8; size: .
DNA: TGTGCCAGCAGTGAAGGGGCGTCAGGGGGCGGCTACACCTTC; CDR3: CASSEGASGGGYTF; J: TRBJ1-2; D: TRBD1; V: TRBV2; size: .
DNA: TGTGCCAGCAGCTTAGGCCCGGAGGGAGTTTACACCGGGGAGCTGTTTTTT; CDR3: CASSLGPEGVYTGELFF; J: TRBJ2-2; D: .; V: TRBV7-2; size: .
DNA: TGTGCCAGCTCACGACAGGGCGGGAACTACGAGCAGTACTTC; CDR3: CASSRQGGNYEQYF; J: TRBJ2-7; D: .; V: TRBV18; size: .
DNA: TGTGCCAGCAGCTTATGGACTAGCGGGCGCACCGGGGAGCTGTTTTTT; CDR3: CASSLWTSGRTGELFF; J: TRBJ2-2; D: TRBD2; V: TRBV11-2; size: .
DNA: TGTGCCAGCAGCTTGGGGGTTAGCGGGGCGTCAGATACGCAGTATTTT; CDR3: CASSLGVSGASDTQYF; J: TRBJ2-3; D: TRBD2; V: TRBV7-9; size: .
DNA: TGCAGCTCGACCCGGGACACGGCCTATGGCTACACCTTC; CDR3: CSSTRDTAYGYTF; J: TRBJ1-2; D: .; V: TRBV29-1; size: .
DNA: TGTGCCAGCAGCTTGGAGACAGGGGGTATCTACGAGCAGTACTTC; CDR3: CASSLETGGIYEQYF; J: TRBJ2-7; D: TRBD1; V: TRBV5-4; size: .
DNA: TGTGCCAGTAGTATAGCCGGTGGGAGCACTGAAGCTTTCTTT; CDR3: CASSIAGGSTEAFF; J: TRBJ1-1; D: .; V: TRBV19; size: .
DNA: TGTGCCAGCTCCGGGGACACTGAAGCTTTCTTT; CDR3: CASSGDTEAFF; J: TRBJ1-1; D: .; V: TRBV19; size: .
DNA: TGTGCCAGAAGGCCTCAGGGGGCAGATACGCAGTATTTT; CDR3: CARRPQGADTQYF; J: TRBJ2-3; D: TRBD1; V: TRBV5-3; size: .
DNA: TGCGCCAGCTCCACCCAAGCGAGGTCCGTCTACGAGCAGTACTTC; CDR3: CASSTQARSVYEQYF; J: TRBJ2-7; D: .; V: TRBV5-1; size: .
DNA: TGTGCCACCCACACAGATACGCAGTATTTT; CDR3: CATHTDTQYF; J: TRBJ2-3; D: .; V: TRBV15; size: .
DNA: TGTGCCAGTAGTAAGATGGCGGGAATAGGAGATACGCAGTATTTT; CDR3: CASSKMAGIGDTQYF; J: TRBJ2-3; D: .; V: TRBV19; size: .
DNA: TGTGCCAGCAGTTTCGACAGGGTCGACGCCGGGGAGCTGTTTTTT; CDR3: CASSFDRVDAGELFF; J: TRBJ2-2; D: TRBD1; V: TRBV27; size: .
DNA: TGTGCCACCAGCAGAGAAAGCCAGGGGGCGCGGGAGCAGTTCTTC; CDR3: CATSRESQGAREQFF; J: TRBJ2-1; D: TRBD1; V: TRBV15; size: .
DNA: TGCAGTGTTCAAGAGAATCAGCCCCAGCATTTT; CDR3: CSVQENQPQHF; J: TRBJ1-5; D: .; V: TRBV20-1; size: few
DNA: TGTGCCAGTAGTGCGGGGGTTGCCTACGAGCAGTACTTC; CDR3: CASSAGVAYEQYF; J: TRBJ2-7; D: TRBD2; V: TRBV19; size: .
DNA: TGTGCCAGCAGCTTAGGAACGGGGGGCTACACCTTC; CDR3: CASSLGTGGYTF; J: TRBJ1-2; D: .; V: TRBV5-4; size: .
DNA: TGTGCCAGCAGCTTAACGGCAACAGGGGCTGGCTACACCTTC; CDR3: CASSLTATGAGYTF; J: TRBJ1-2; D: TRBD1; V: TRBV7-3; size: few
DNA: TGCGCCAGCAGCCAAGAAGCTGCAGGGGGGTTAACTGAAGCTTTCTTT; CDR3: CASSQEAAGGLTEAFF; J: TRBJ1-1; D: TRBD1; V: TRBV4-1; size: .
DNA: TGTGCCAGCAGCAAATCGGTGCGAAGTGACTGCTTAATGAACACTGAAGCTTTCTTT; CDR3: CASSKSVRSDCLMNTEAFF; J: TRBJ1-1; D: .; V: TRBV21-1; size: .
DNA: TGTGCCAGCTCACCACTGCAAGCGCACTCTGGAAACACCATATATTTT; CDR3: CASSPLQAHSGNTIYF; J: TRBJ1-3; D: .; V: TRBV18; size: .
DNA: TGTGCCAGTAACAGGGCATCGAACTATGGCTACACCTTC; CDR3: CASNRASNYGYTF; J: TRBJ1-2; D: .; V: TRBV19; size: .